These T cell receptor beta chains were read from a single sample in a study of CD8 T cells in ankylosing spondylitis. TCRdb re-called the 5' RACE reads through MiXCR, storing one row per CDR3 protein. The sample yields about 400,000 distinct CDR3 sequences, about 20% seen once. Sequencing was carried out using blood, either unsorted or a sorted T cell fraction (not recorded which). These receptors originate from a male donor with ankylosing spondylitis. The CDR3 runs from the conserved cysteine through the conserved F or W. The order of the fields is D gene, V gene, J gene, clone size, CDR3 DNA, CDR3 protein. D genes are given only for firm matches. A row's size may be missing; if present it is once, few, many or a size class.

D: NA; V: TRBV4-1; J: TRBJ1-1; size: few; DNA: TGCGCCAGCAGCCAACATACAGGGTCAGGCACTGAAGCTTTCTTT; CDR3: CASSQHTGSGTEAFF
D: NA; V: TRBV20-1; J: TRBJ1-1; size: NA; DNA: TGCAGTGCTAGTCGTCCGGAGAACACTGAAGCTTTCTTT; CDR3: CSASRPENTEAFF
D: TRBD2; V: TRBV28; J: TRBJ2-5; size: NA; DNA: TGTGCCAGCAGTGGGGGAGGGAGAGTAGCGGAAGAGACCCAGTACTTC; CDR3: CASSGGGRVAEETQYF
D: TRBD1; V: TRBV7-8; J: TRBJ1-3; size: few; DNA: TGTGCCAGCAGCTTGGGGACAGAGGGGGATTCCGGAAACACCATATATTTT; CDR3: CASSLGTEGDSGNTIYF
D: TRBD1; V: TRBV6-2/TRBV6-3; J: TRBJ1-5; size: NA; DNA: TGTGCCAGCAGCCCCTCTAGAGGGGGCCATCAGCCCCAGCATTTT; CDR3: CASSPSRGGHQPQHF
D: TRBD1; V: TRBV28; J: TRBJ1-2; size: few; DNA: TGTGCCAGCAGTCAGGGGGCGCTTAACTATGGCTACACCTTC; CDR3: CASSQGALNYGYTF
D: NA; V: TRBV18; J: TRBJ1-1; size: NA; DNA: TGTGCCAGCTCACGGGACGTTGAAGCTTTCTTT; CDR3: CASSRDVEAFF
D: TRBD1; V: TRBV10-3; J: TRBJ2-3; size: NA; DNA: TGTGCCATCAAACGACAGGGGTCCTCCGATACGCAGTATTTT; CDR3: CAIKRQGSSDTQYF
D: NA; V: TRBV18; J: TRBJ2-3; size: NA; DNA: TGTGCCAGCTCAACCGCTAGCACAGATACGCAGTATTTT; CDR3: CASSTASTDTQYF
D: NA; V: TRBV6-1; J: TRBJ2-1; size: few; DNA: TGTGCCAGCAGTGAACTGATGCGGAACTCCTACAATGAGCAGTTCTTC; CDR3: CASSELMRNSYNEQFF
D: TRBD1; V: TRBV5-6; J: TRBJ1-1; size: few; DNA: TGTGCCAGCAGCAGGGGACAGGGGAAGGGAGCTTTCTTT; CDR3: CASSRGQGKGAFF
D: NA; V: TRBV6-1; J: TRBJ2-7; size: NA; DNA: TGTGCCAGCTCTCGGAGCGGTCGCTCCTACGAGCAGTACTTC; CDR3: CASSRSGRSYEQYF
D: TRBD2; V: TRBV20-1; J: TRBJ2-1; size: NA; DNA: TGCAGTGCCGAGAGCGGGAGGGCCTCCTACAATGAGCAGTTCTTC; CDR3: CSAESGRASYNEQFF
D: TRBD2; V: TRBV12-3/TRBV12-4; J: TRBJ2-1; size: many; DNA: TGTGCCAGCAGCCCCATGGGCAGAAGGAGCGGGAGTGGAAATGAGCAGTTCTTC; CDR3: CASSPMGRRSGSGNEQFF
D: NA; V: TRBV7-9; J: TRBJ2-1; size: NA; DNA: TGTGCCAGCAGCCCGCGGGCCTCAACCTTAAATGAGCAGTTCTTC; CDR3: CASSPRASTLNEQFF
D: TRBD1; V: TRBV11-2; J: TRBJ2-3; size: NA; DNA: TGTGCCAGCAGCCGCCGGACAGGGGGAGATACGCAGTATTTT; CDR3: CASSRRTGGDTQYF
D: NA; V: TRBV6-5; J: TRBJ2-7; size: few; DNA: TGTGCCAGCAGTTACTCGAATGACTATTCCTACGAGCAGTACTTC; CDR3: CASSYSNDYSYEQYF
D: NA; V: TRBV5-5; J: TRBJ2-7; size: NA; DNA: TGTGCCAGCAGCTTTGGCCAGGGGATCGCCACCTACGAGCAGTACTTC; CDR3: CASSFGQGIATYEQYF